The subject of this entry is one TCR beta chain. The target antigen is unknown. This table comes from immunoSEQ multiplex PCR, and its TCRdb copy is limited to in-frame clones, with some not included. The table shows 26,000 or so clones, with around 80% occurring only once. This sample is drawn from a study of siplizumab effects on memory and regulatory T cells. Broader study findings: Naive T cells looked more diverse than memory cells, and they looked like major contributors to the alloresponse. Naive or memory phenotype assignment was not possible for roughly 80-97% of proliferating CD4+ or CD8+ clones.

V was clipped by 2 bases and J by 1 base; unmatched bases: 1. This CDR3 region has 14 residues. Germline V gene sequence: CDR1 KGHSH, CDR2 LQKENI. A few donor pairs also had unstimulated CD4+ and CD8+ naive and memory subsets sequenced. The sequencing input was memory CD4+ T cells sorted from blood. The rearrangement links TRBV18 to TRBJ2-5; 7 nucleotides match TRBD1. This TCR was recovered from a human donor in good health. The CDR3, as DNA: TGTGCCAGCTCACCAAGGGACAGCCAAGAGACCCAGTACTTC. Protein sequence: CASSPRDSQETQYF.